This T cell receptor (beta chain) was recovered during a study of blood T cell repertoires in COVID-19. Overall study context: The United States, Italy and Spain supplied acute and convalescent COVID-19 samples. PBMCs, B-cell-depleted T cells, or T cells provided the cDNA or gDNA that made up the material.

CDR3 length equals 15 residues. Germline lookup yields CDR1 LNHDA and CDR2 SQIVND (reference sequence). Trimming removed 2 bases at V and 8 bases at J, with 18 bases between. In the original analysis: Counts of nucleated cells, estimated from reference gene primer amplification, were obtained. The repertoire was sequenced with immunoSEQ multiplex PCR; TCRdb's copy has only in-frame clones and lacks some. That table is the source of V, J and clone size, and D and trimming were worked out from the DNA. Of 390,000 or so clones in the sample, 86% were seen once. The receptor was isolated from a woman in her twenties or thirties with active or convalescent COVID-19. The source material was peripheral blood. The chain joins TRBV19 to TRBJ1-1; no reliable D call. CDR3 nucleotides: TGTGCCAGTAGTATACAGGCAGGCCAGGTATGGGAAGCTTTCTTT. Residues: CASSIQAGQVWEAFF.